A single T cell receptor (beta chain) is shown here with its context. Its antigen remains undetermined. No per-base quality is available; no much larger clone lies one base away. Library preparation employed the immunoSEQ multiplex PCR assay. For the multiplex PCR, a mixture combining 60 forward primers for TCR Vbeta segments and 13 reverse primers for TCR Jbeta segments was used. Amplification of the CDR3 region of rearranged TCR beta genes was performed with a multiplex PCR assay on genomic DNA. The Illumina HiSeq System was used to sequence the amplified TCR beta libraries as 87-base-pair reads. Processing in the source paper ran as follows. Across the 600 to 700 repertoires, a later analysis counted 78 million or so unique TCR beta chains, approximately 12 million of which were shared by at least two donors. To remove PCR and sequencing errors, raw reads were error-corrected and collapsed into unique sequences using a nearest-neighbor algorithm that merged closely related sequences. Alignment of CDR3 sequences to IMGT reference sequences was used to assign V, D and J gene segments. Each retained sequence needed at least a six-nucleotide match to both a V gene segment and a J gene segment. A rearrangement counted as productive if the CDR3 had no stop codons and remained in frame with V and J, and every other rearrangement counted as non-productive. Following IMGT convention, CDR3 was defined as the stretch from the second conserved V-encoded cysteine to the conserved J-encoded phenylalanine. The earlier analysis of about 590 of the donors excluded sequences that lacked an unambiguous match to a single V gene segment. An earlier analysis of some 610 of the donors called V segments functional above 56.7% productive rearrangements and segregating when the between-donor standard deviation exceeded 5%. A statistical classification framework was developed to diagnose cytomegalovirus status using the catalog of TCR beta chain sequences. In a later analysis, TCR nucleotide sequences were compared against IMGT/GENE-DB human TR gene sequences so that V and J genes could be assigned. The TCRdist pipeline was used in a later analysis to assign CDR3 sequences and most-parsimonious VDJ recombination scenarios. In a later analysis, each TCR beta chain was defined by its CDR3 amino acid sequence together with its V-gene family, and reads lacking a unique V-gene family were excluded. In a later analysis, some 600 highly shared, low-generation-probability nucleotide sequences were removed to address suspected cross-contamination and a sequencing artifact. A later analysis calculated a clonal expansion index for each public chain from normalized within-repertoire ranks of inferred template counts. Generation probabilities in a later analysis came from a VDJ recombination model fitted to out-of-frame rearrangements, and those results were checked against IGoR. A later analysis scored TCR-TCR, TCR-HLA and TCR-CMV co-occurrence with hypergeometric tests, applying a repertoire-size bias correction to TCR pairs. To estimate false discovery rates, a later analysis permuted the HLA or CMV assignments 20 times. In a later analysis, co-occurring TCRs were grouped with DBSCAN, and TCRdist sequence similarity was added when clustering was performed within HLA-allele-positive subsets. Co-occurrence clustering excluded repertoires with fewer than 30,000 or more than 120,000 public chains, plus five with anomalous nucleotide sharing. In TCRdb, the immuneACCESS table is reduced to in-frame sequences with V and J assigned. These tables do not hold every clone; where another copy was compared, an unresolved V gene accounts for under half, and the others remain unexplained. D and trimming come from the DNA, and the V and J calls and clone size come from that table. In this sample the table shows under 200,000 clones, around 80% of which occur a single time. The ten largest clones capture under 3% of the sample.

The cohort consisted of more than 650 healthy bone marrow donors. At the time of sampling, all cohort members were nominally healthy, though unrecorded immune exposures were likely present. The donor tested CMV seronegative and was one of the 352 seronegative cohort members. Each donor provided a peripheral blood sample, and peripheral blood mononuclear cells were used for TCR beta sequencing. The Qiagen DNeasy Blood Extraction Kit was used to extract genomic DNA from the blood cell samples. The sample belongs to a study of cytomegalovirus exposure and HLA in healthy donors (dated by TCRdb to 2015 to 2018). With respect to the entire study: An earlier analysis of several hundred of the donors reported 276 Gb of sequence data and more than 90 million unique TCR beta sequences from 150 million to 200 million T cells. Around 320 gigabases of sequencing data and approximately 80 million unique TCR sequences were included in an early release covering over 600 HLA-typed donors. Of the roughly 390 genotyped donors, roughly 80% were placed in the genetic ancestry cluster associated with self-reported Caucasian donors. The study aimed to test whether cataloging public T cell receptors could reveal signatures of past pathogen exposure. The T cell repertoires of roughly 660 subjects were profiled by immunosequencing and related to cytomegalovirus serostatus. In addition to the first cohort of 666 subjects, a separate validation cohort of approximately 130 different subjects was used. High-throughput TCR immunosequencing, statistical association of individual TCRs with disease status, and machine learning were combined to predict cytomegalovirus infection status. To study patterns of TCR occurrence, a later analysis re-analyzed previously published TCR beta repertoires from more than 550 donors and added high-resolution HLA genotyping. Rather than drawing on any new phenotypic data, the later analysis identified candidate immune exposures from TCR beta sequences and the way those sequences occurred across donors. In an earlier analysis of a few hundred of the donors, high-throughput TCR beta sequencing was used to judge whether each TCR beta V gene segment behaved as functional or pseudogenic. Donor age, sex, ethnicity and CMV serostatus were collected together with the repertoire data. Genome-wide SNP genotypes for about 65% of the roughly 670 donors were used in a later genetic analysis, which treated that subset as a discovery cohort. Every repertoire in the discovery cohort had been generated on one and the same sequencing platform. HLA typing included class I and class II loci at four-digit resolution. The number of typed donors differed by locus: about 620-630 for A, B, C, DRB1 and DQB1; about 520 for DQA1; approximately 610 for DPA1; and about 450 for DPB1. Four to six DR-DQ haplotypes were handled as single units for association and clustering because linkage in the cohort was strong. On average, about 240,000 unique TCR beta nucleotide sequences were sequenced per donor among 398 genotyped donors of the cohort, with 15% to 20% of those sequences being non-productive. What the research found in general, with its limitations: V-gene and J-gene trimming of TCR beta chains was associated with a missense DCLRE1C variant in a later genetic analysis, and the association was replicated in an independent cohort. In vitro tests confirmed that a few of the cytomegalovirus-associated TCR beta chains recognize cytomegalovirus antigens. In a later analysis, the rate of TCR association differed among HLA loci, with DRB1 alleles having the most associated TCRs and HLA-C alleles having the fewest. A cluster of highly shared sequence variants was judged likely to be a technical artifact of the sequencing pipeline. A further reported finding was that TCR beta sequences accurately predicted the HLA-A and HLA-B alleles for most subjects in the first cohort. A later analysis found that HLA-associated TCR beta chains were more clonally expanded and had lower generation probabilities than equally common non-associated chains. In this cohort, only TCR beta chains were sequenced, and detectable features were limited by the absence of alpha or paired-chain data. At a false discovery rate of 0.05, a later analysis linked under 20,000 TCR beta sequences to specific HLA alleles. Linkage disequilibrium might explain the correlated functional status among segregating V segments, but an unknown experimental factor could not be excluded. For the cohort, immune exposure information was limited to CMV serostatus. A later analysis reported that several top co-occurrence clusters appeared linked to parvovirus B19, influenza, CMV and Epstein-Barr virus. Because some donors lacked HLA typing at each locus, the association tests relied only on the typed subset. According to a later analysis, most CMV-associated TCR beta chains appeared to be HLA-restricted, and the HLA associations seemed to be driven largely by CMV exposure. The study listed approximately 160 TCR beta chains as associated with cytomegalovirus. Sequencing depth was assumed to be roughly uniform across donors in the presence/absence analyses, though that assumption may not hold. The authors suggested that the approach could potentially be generalized to other disease states and immunological phenotypes. An earlier analysis of some 590 of the donors showed that most TCR beta V segments appeared in productive rearrangements either about 87% or about 30% of the time, which broadly matched IMGT annotations. When HLA alleles, especially DR and DQ, strongly co-occurred, attributing TCR associations to individual alleles was difficult. A later genetic analysis reported fewer N-insertions in productive TCRs among donors in an Asian-associated ancestry cluster than the roughly 670-donor mean. The classifier was reported to diagnose cytomegalovirus status with high specificity and sensitivity in both the original cohort and the validation cohort. Because the 87-base-pair reads could not distinguish some IMGT-functional V segments, including TRBV6-2 and TRBV6-3, those segments were excluded. Because counts were too low, roughly 18 rarely observed V segments, including chromosome 9 orphons, were left out of the earlier analysis of 500 to 650 of the donors. Across donors, most TCR sequences were observed very rarely, whereas some public TCRs were present in many individuals.

The V and J ends are trimmed by 5 bases and 0 bases, leaving 6 bases between them. Reading the germline V gene (reference sequence) gives CDR1 GTSNPN and CDR2 SVGIG. The CDR3 goes from the cysteine to the phenylalanine over 12 residues. Only the CDR3 DNA stays, 36 bases, in frame from base 1. The specimen was PBMCs. The chain employs TRBV30 and TRBJ2-3; there is no confident call for the D gene. This clonotype was obtained from a woman aged 50 to 60 in good health and CMV-seronegative. The CDR3 amino acid sequence is: CAWGLSTDTQYF. The DNA is TGTGCCTGGGGCCTCAGCACAGATACGCAGTATTTT.